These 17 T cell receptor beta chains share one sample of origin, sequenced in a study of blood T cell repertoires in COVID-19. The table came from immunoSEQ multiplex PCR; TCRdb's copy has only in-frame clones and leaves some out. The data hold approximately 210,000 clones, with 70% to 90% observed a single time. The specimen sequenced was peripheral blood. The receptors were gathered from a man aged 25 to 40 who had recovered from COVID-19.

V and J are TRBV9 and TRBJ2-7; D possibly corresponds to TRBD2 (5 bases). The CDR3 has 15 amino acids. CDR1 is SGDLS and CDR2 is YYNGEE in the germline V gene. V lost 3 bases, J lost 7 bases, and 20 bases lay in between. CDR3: CASSADTGFSFEQYF. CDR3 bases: TGTGCCAGCAGCGCGGATACGGGGTTTTCATTTGAGCAGTACTTC.

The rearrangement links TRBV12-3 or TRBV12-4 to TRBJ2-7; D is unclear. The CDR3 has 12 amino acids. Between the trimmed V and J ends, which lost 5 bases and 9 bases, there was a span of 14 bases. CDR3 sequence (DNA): TGTGCCAGCAGTGACCAATGGGCGCGGCAGTACTTC. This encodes CASSDQWARQYF.

The CDR3 loop is CASSQRQPSMNTEAFF. CDR3 in DNA: TGTGCCAGCAGCCAAAGACAGCCTTCCATGAACACTGAAGCTTTCTTT. This chain joins TRBV7-2 and TRBJ1-1, with D tentatively TRBD1 (5 bases). Between the trimmed V and J ends, which lost 5 bases and 0 bases, there was a span of 16 bases. CDR3 size: 16 residues. The germline V gene has CDR1 SGHTA and CDR2 FQGNSA. The full variable domain, in which reference TRBV7-2 and TRBJ1-1 provide the parts outside the CDR3, is GAGVSQSPSNKVTEKGKDVELRCDPISGHTALYWYRQSLGQGLEFLIYFQGNSAPDKSGLPSDRFSAERTGGSVSTLTIQRTQQEDSAVYLCASSQRQPSMNTEAFFGQGTRLTVV.

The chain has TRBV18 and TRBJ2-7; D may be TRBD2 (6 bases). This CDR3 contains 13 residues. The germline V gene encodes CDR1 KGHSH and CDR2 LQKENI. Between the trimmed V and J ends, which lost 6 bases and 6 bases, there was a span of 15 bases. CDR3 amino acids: CASSPGASGEQYF. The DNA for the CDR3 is TGTGCCAGCTCGCCGGGAGCCTCGGGCGAGCAGTACTTC.

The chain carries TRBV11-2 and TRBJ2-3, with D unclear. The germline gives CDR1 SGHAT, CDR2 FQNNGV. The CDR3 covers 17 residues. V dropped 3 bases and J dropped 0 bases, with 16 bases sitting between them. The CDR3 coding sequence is TGTGCCAGCAGCTTCCGCGTGACGGGTACTAGCACAGATACGCAGTATTTT. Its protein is CASSFRVTGTSTDTQYF.

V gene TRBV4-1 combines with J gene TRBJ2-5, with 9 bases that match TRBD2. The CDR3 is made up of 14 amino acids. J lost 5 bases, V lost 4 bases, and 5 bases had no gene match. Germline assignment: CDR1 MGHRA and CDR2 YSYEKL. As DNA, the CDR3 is TGCGCCAGCAGCCTCGGGACTAGCAGGGAGACCCAGTACTTC. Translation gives CASSLGTSRETQYF.

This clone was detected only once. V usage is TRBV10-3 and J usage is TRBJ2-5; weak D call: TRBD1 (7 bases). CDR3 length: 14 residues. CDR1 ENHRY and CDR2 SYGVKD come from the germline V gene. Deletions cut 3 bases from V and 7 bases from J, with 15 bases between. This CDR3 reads CAISDRGVKGTQYF. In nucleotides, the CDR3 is TGTGCCATCAGTGACAGGGGGGTCAAGGGGACCCAGTACTTC.

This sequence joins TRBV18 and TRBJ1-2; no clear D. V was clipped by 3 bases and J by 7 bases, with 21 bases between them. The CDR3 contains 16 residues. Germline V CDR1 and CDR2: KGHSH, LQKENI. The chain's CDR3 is CASSPSLNRLEVGYTF. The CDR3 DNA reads TGTGCCAGCTCACCTTCCCTCAACCGCCTAGAGGTTGGCTACACCTTC.

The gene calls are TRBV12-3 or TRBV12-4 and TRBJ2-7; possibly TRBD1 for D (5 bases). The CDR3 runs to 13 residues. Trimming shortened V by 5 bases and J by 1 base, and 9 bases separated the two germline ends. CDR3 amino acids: CASSRTNSYEQYF. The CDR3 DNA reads TGTGCCAGCAGTCGGACAAATTCCTACGAGCAGTACTTC.

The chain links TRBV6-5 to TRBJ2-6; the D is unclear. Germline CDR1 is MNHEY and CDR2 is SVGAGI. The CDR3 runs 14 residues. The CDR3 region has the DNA TGTTCAGGCAGTCCGGTAGCTGGGGCCAACGTCCTGACTTTC. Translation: CSGSPVAGANVLTF.

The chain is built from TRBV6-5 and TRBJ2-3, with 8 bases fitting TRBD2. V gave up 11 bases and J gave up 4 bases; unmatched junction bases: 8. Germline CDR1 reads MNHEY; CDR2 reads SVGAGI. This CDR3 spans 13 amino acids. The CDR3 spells CASGAGGSDTQYF. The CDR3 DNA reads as TGTGCCTCCGGGGCGGGGGGCTCAGATACGCAGTATTTT.

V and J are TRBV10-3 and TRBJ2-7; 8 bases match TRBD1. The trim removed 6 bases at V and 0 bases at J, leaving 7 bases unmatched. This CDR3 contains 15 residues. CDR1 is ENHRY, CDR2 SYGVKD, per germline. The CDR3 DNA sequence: TGTGCCATCAGGAGAGACAGGGGCGGCTCCTACGAGCAGTACTTC. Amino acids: CAIRRDRGGSYEQYF.

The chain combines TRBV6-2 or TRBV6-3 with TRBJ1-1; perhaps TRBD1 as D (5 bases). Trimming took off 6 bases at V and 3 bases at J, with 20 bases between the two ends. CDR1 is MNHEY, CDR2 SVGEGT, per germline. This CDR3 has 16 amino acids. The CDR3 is CASSYGRGSGYTEAFF. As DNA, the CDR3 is TGTGCCAGCAGCTATGGACGGGGGAGTGGGTACACTGAAGCTTTCTTT.

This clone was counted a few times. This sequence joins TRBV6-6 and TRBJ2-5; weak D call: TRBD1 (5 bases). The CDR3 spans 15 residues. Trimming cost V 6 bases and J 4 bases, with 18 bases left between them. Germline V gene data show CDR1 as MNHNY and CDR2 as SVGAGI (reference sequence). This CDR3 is CASREPRAHSETQYF. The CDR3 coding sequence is TGTGCCAGCAGGGAGCCCAGGGCGCACTCAGAGACCCAGTACTTC.

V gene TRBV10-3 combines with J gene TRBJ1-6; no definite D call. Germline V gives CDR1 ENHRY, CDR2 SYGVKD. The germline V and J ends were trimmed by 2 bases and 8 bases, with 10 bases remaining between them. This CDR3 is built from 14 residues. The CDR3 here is CAISEVARDSPLHF. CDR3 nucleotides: TGTGCCATCAGTGAGGTGGCGAGGGATTCACCCCTCCACTTT.

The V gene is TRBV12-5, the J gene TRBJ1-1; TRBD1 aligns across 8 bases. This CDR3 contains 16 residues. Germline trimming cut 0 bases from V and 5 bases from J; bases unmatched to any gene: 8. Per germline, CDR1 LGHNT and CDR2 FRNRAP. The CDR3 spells CASGLVRGRGRTEAFF. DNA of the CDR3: TGTGCTAGTGGTTTGGTACGGGGCAGGGGGCGGACTGAAGCTTTCTTT.

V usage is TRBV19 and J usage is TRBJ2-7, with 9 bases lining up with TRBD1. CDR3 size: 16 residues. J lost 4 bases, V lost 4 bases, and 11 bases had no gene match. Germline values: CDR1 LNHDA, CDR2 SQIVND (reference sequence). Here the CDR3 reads CASSTTGQGPAYEQYF. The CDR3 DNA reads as TGTGCCAGTAGTACGACAGGACAGGGGCCAGCTTACGAGCAGTACTTC.